The 18 T cell receptor beta chains given below trace back to one sample, sequenced in a study of response to subunit inactivated influenza vaccine. TCRdb independently ran MiXCR on the RT-PCR reads; one entry per CDR3 protein. The sample records approximately 530,000 distinct CDR3 sequences, approximately 6.9% being singletons. Sequenced material: PBMCs from blood, taken roughly 24 months after vaccination. These receptors were obtained from a man between 50 and 75 years old who received an inactivated influenza vaccine.

In this sample, this clonotype turned up a few times. The rearrangement uses TRBV20-1 and TRBJ2-1; D ambiguous. V lost 2 bases and J lost 2, with 7 bases in between. Per the germline V gene, CDR1 is DFQATT and CDR2 is SNEGSKA (reference sequence). The CDR3 is made up of 13 amino acids. The CDR3 loop is CSARLPPYNEQFF. The CDR3 DNA follows: TGCAGTGCTAGACTACCCCCCTACAATGAGCAGTTCTTC.

This clonotype was seen many times. The chain couples TRBV6-5 to TRBJ2-1; TRBD1 matches 11 bases. Germline V gene sequence: CDR1 MNHEY, CDR2 SVGAGI. CDR3 size: 17 residues. Trimming at V came to 2 bases and at J to 9 bases, leaving 12 bases not matched to a gene. Here the CDR3 DNA reads TGTGCCAGCAGTTACAGGGACAGGGGGTCGTCGGCTGGTGAGCAGTTCTTC. Protein: CASSYRDRGSSAGEQFF.

This clonotype was seen a few times. V gene TRBV20-1 combines with J gene TRBJ2-7, with TRBD1 as a possible D gene (6 bases). This CDR3 spans 12 amino acids. V was cut by 2 bases and J by 6 bases, with 11 bases left in between. Per the germline V gene, CDR1 is DFQATT and CDR2 is SNEGSKA (reference sequence). CDR3 DNA: TGCAGTGCTAGAAGACAGGCGTCCGAGCAGTACTTC. Amino acid sequence: CSARRQASEQYF.

This clonotype occurred a few times. The V and J genes are TRBV12-3 or TRBV12-4 and TRBJ2-1; 11 bases align to TRBD1. With 4 bases clipped from V and 8 bases from J, the junction kept 4 bases outside the gene matches. This CDR3 region has 14 residues. The DNA for the CDR3 is TGTGCCAGCAGTTGGACAGGGGGCGGACATGAGCAGTTCTTC. Amino acid sequence: CASSWTGGGHEQFF.

This clonotype was counted only a few times. V is TRBV10-3 and J is TRBJ1-5; no definite D call. CDR1 ENHRY and CDR2 SYGVKD come from the germline V gene. CDR3 length equals 13 residues. Deletions cut 5 bases from V and 7 bases from J, with 12 bases between. CDR3 in DNA: TGTGCCATCAGTTTACAGCCAGAACAGCCCCAGCATTTT. The encoded protein is CAISLQPEQPQHF.

In its sample, this clonotype was seen many times. The chain recombines TRBV27 with TRBJ2-1; D ambiguous. With 1 base removed from V and 1 base from J, the gap between germline ends came to 11 bases. Germline-derived CDR1 and CDR2 are MNHEY and SMNVEV (reference sequence). This CDR3 contains 16 residues. The CDR3 protein is CASSLLVGSSYNEQFF. CDR3 bases: TGTGCCAGCAGTTTATTGGTGGGCTCATCCTACAATGAGCAGTTCTTC.

This clonotype was seen ten or more times. The chain has TRBV5-5 and TRBJ2-3, with D hard to call. This CDR3 contains 16 residues. CDR1 is SGHKS, CDR2 YYEKEE, per germline (reference sequence). With 4 bases removed from V and 1 base from J, the gap between germline ends came to 16 bases. The DNA of the CDR3 is TGTGCCAGCAGCGATCAGACGGTCGCGGGCACAGATACGCAGTATTTT. The encoded protein is CASSDQTVAGTDTQYF.

This clonotype was seen a few times. V and J are TRBV5-1 and TRBJ2-5; D possibly corresponds to TRBD1 (5 bases). Germline assignment: CDR1 SGHRS and CDR2 YFSETQ. The CDR3 sequence is 14 residues long. The V end lost 1 base, the J end lost 2 bases, and 9 bases lay between the germline ends. The CDR3 region has the DNA TGCGCCAGCAGCTTGTCGACAGTTCAAGAGACCCAGTACTTC. Translation: CASSLSTVQETQYF.

This clonotype was seen more than once but under ten times. V usage is TRBV14 and J usage is TRBJ1-1, with D possibly TRBD1 on 5 matching bases. V dropped 2 bases and J dropped 4 bases, with 11 bases sitting between them. The CDR3 loop spans 14 amino acids. The germline V gene has CDR1 SGHDN and CDR2 FVKESK. CDR3 protein: CASSQIAGLTEAFF. The CDR3 bases are TGTGCCAGCAGCCAAATTGCAGGGCTCACTGAAGCTTTCTTT.

This clonotype was seen only a few times. The CDR3: CSALRTSGPWQFF. The CDR3 nucleotides read TGCAGTGCTCTCAGAACTAGCGGCCCTTGGCAGTTCTTC. This chain uses TRBV20-1 with TRBJ2-1, with 8 nucleotides matching TRBD2. Germline lookup yields CDR1 DFQATT and CDR2 SNEGSKA (reference sequence). The CDR3 covers 13 residues. V was clipped by 5 bases and J by 12 bases; unmatched bases: 12.

This clonotype occurred many times. The chain's CDR3 is CASSFQDSGANVLTF. The CDR3 DNA reads as TGTGCCAGCAGTTTTCAGGATTCTGGGGCCAACGTCCTGACTTTC. V gene TRBV12-3 or TRBV12-4 combines with J gene TRBJ2-6; D ambiguous. V shed 3 bases and J shed 1 base, with 7 bases lying between them. This CDR3 comprises 15 residues.

A single count supports this clonotype. The rearrangement links TRBV20-1 to TRBJ1-1; D not resolved. V was shortened by 3 bases and J by 3 bases, with 14 bases between the two germline ends. This CDR3 region has 14 residues. Germline assignment: CDR1 DFQATT and CDR2 SNEGSKA (reference sequence). CDR3 loop: CSASVGPMDTEAFF. CDR3 bases: TGCAGTGCTAGCGTAGGACCTATGGACACTGAAGCTTTCTTT.

The V and J genes are TRBV18 and TRBJ1-1, with 7 bases lining up with TRBD1. Unmatched junction bases numbered 6, after V lost 1 base and J lost 1 base. This CDR3 has 16 residues. CDR1 KGHSH and CDR2 LQKENI come from the germline V gene. The CDR3 loop reads CASSPLWTGGNTEAFF. In DNA, the CDR3 is TGTGCCAGCTCACCACTCTGGACAGGAGGGAACACTGAAGCTTTCTTT.

The table lists this clonotype with a few counts. The J gene is TRBJ2-7, the V gene TRBV20-1; D perhaps matches TRBD2 (6 bases). There are 15 residues in the CDR3. Trimming shortened V by 5 bases and J by 0 bases, and 17 bases separated the two germline ends. The germline V gene encodes CDR1 DFQATT and CDR2 SNEGSKA (reference sequence). As DNA, the CDR3 is TGCAGTGCTCGTCCGGGCGGGGTGGGCTCCTACGAGCAGTACTTC. Protein sequence: CSARPGGVGSYEQYF.

This clonotype occurred many times. V gene TRBV6-5 combines with J gene TRBJ1-1, with TRBD1 as a possible D gene (6 bases). There are 13 residues in the CDR3. Trimming took off 2 bases at V and 4 bases at J, with 8 bases between the two ends. Germline CDR1 and CDR2: MNHEY and SVGAGI. The CDR3 is CASSYGRGTEAFF. The CDR3 nucleotides are TGTGCCAGCAGTTACGGCAGGGGCACTGAAGCTTTCTTT.

V gene TRBV5-1 combines with J gene TRBJ1-1; D remains unclear. Per the germline V gene, CDR1 is SGHRS and CDR2 is YFSETQ. There are 16 residues in the CDR3. Trimming left V 0 bases short and J 1 base short, with 13 bases between. The CDR3: CASSLGAALGNTEAFF. In DNA, the CDR3 is TGCGCCAGCAGCTTGGGGGCAGCTCTAGGGAACACTGAAGCTTTCTTT.

This clonotype was recorded a few times. The gene calls are TRBV29-1 and TRBJ2-7; 10 bases map to TRBD1. The CDR3 is made up of 14 amino acids. Unmatched junction bases numbered 8, after V lost 4 bases and J lost 5 bases. Germline lookup yields CDR1 SQVTM and CDR2 ANQGSEA. As DNA, the CDR3 is TGCAGCGTTGGCCCGGGACAGGGGTTCAACGAGCAGTACTTC. This gives the protein CSVGPGQGFNEQYF.

This clonotype was detected only a few times. J is TRBJ2-5 and V is TRBV7-2; possibly TRBD2 for D (5 bases). Germline V gene lookup returns CDR1 SGHTA and CDR2 FQGNSA. With 4 bases removed from V and 5 bases from J, the gap between germline ends came to 17 bases. The CDR3 spans 15 residues. As DNA, the CDR3 is TGTGCCAGCAGCTCCCAAGCCGGACTCCGGGAGACCCAGTACTTC. The encoded protein is CASSSQAGLRETQYF.